This T cell receptor beta chain was identified in a study of blood T cell repertoires in COVID-19. Assay: immunoSEQ multiplex PCR; the TCRdb copy retains only in-frame clones and omits some. Found here are approximately 80,000 clones, more than 70% of them singletons; the top ten hold around 7.2%. CDR3 length equals 15 residues. Germline V lookup: CDR1 MNHEY, CDR2 SVGAGI. V lost 6 bases to trimming and J lost 2 bases; unmatched junction nucleotides: 3. The sequencing sample was made of peripheral blood. V gene TRBV6-5 combines with J gene TRBJ1-3; 11 bases match TRBD1. This receptor was obtained from an elderly woman with acute or convalescent COVID-19. The CDR3 DNA sequence: TGTGCCAGCAGCAAGGGACAGGGGGCTGGAAACACCATATATTTT. The encoded protein is CASSKGQGAGNTIYF.